This is a list of T cell receptor beta chains from one sample in a study of CD8+ T cells in alopecia areata. Profiled with immunoSEQ multiplex PCR; TCRdb holds only in-frame clones, not every one. The data hold under 75,000 clones, with 45% to 55% observed a single time. The sample was CD8+ T cells sorted from blood, taken at week 0. The receptors shown here come from a human donor with alopecia areata. Each CDR3 is given with its conserved first and last residue. The D gene is left open where the match is weak. Clone sizes are given selectively: once, few, many, or a class where the clone is expanded.

D: NA; size: NA; J: TRBJ2-2; V: TRBV29-1; DNA: TGCAGCGGAGTGGGTCCGGACACCGGGGAGCTGTTTTTT; CDR3: CSGVGPDTGELFF
D: NA; size: few; J: TRBJ2-7; V: TRBV7-9; DNA: TGTGCCAGCAGCCTGGGGCTTTGGTACTTC; CDR3: CASSLGLWYF
D: NA; size: NA; J: TRBJ2-7; V: TRBV25-1; DNA: TGTGCCAGCAGTGTGGGGGATGAGCAGTACTTC; CDR3: CASSVGDEQYF
D: NA; size: NA; J: TRBJ2-4; V: TRBV28; DNA: TGTGCCAGCAGTTTATTAACCACAGCCCAAAACATTCAGTACTTC; CDR3: CASSLLTTAQNIQYF
D: NA; size: NA; J: TRBJ2-7; V: TRBV5-4; DNA: TGTGCCAGCAGCCAGCAGGGCCCCTACGAGCAGTACTTC; CDR3: CASSQQGPYEQYF
D: NA; size: NA; J: TRBJ2-6; V: TRBV16; DNA: TGTGCCAGCAGCCAATCTTCTGGGGCCAACGTCCTGACTTTC; CDR3: CASSQSSGANVLTF
D: NA; size: few; J: TRBJ2-7; V: TRBV29-1; DNA: TGCAGCGTTGCCGGGACGGGAACCTACGAGCAGTACTTC; CDR3: CSVAGTGTYEQYF
D: TRBD2; size: NA; J: TRBJ2-2; V: TRBV7-9; DNA: TGTGCCAGCAGTCCCAGCGGGAGTCCCGGGGAGCTGTTTTTT; CDR3: CASSPSGSPGELFF
D: TRBD2; size: many; J: TRBJ2-7; V: TRBV19; DNA: TGTGCCAGTAGTGCGGCCGGGAGGTCTACCTACGAGCAGTACTTC; CDR3: CASSAAGRSTYEQYF
D: NA; size: NA; J: TRBJ2-1; V: TRBV9; DNA: TGTGCCAGCAGCGCGTACTTCGAGGAGCAGTTCTTC; CDR3: CASSAYFEEQFF
D: NA; size: NA; J: TRBJ2-7; V: TRBV10-3; DNA: TGTGCCACCGTCCACCCTAGTGGGGGCTACGAGCAGTACTTC; CDR3: CATVHPSGGYEQYF
D: NA; size: NA; J: TRBJ1-5; V: TRBV5-1; DNA: TGCGCCAGCAGCTTGTGGTTTGGGGGTCAGCCCCAGCATTTT; CDR3: CASSLWFGGQPQHF
D: TRBD1; size: NA; J: TRBJ1-2; V: TRBV7-9; DNA: TGTGCCAGCAGCCCCGGGACAGGAATTGGCTACACCTTC; CDR3: CASSPGTGIGYTF
D: TRBD1; size: NA; J: TRBJ2-1; V: TRBV29-1; DNA: TGCAGCGTGGGCCAGACAGGGGTCTACAATGAGCAGTTCTTC; CDR3: CSVGQTGVYNEQFF
D: TRBD1; size: few; J: TRBJ2-2; V: TRBV7-2; DNA: TGTGCCAGCAGCGATACAGGGGCCATCAACACCGGGGAGCTGTTTTTT; CDR3: CASSDTGAINTGELFF
D: TRBD1; size: NA; J: TRBJ1-2; V: TRBV9; DNA: TGTGCCAGCAGCGCGCGGACAGGTCCTAACTATGGCTACACCTTC; CDR3: CASSARTGPNYGYTF
D: NA; size: NA; J: TRBJ2-3; V: TRBV9; DNA: TGTGCCAGCAGCGCGACAGATACGCAGTATTTT; CDR3: CASSATDTQYF
D: NA; size: few; J: TRBJ2-6; V: TRBV5-5; DNA: TGTGCCAGCAGCATCCAGCCCTCTGGGGCCAACGTCCTGACTTTC; CDR3: CASSIQPSGANVLTF
D: TRBD2; size: many; J: TRBJ2-1; V: TRBV28; DNA: TGTGCCAGCAGCCTAATACTAGCGGGAGGAGACGATGAGCAGTTCTTC; CDR3: CASSLILAGGDDEQFF
D: NA; size: NA; J: TRBJ1-5; V: TRBV21-1; DNA: TGTGCCAGCAGCATATCCGGGACAGGGGATAGCAATCAGCCCCAGCATTTT; CDR3: CASSISGTGDSNQPQHF
D: NA; size: few; J: TRBJ1-5; V: TRBV5-6; DNA: TGTGCCAGCAGCTTGTCCGCCTTAAAAAGTCAGCCCCAGCATTTT; CDR3: CASSLSALKSQPQHF
D: NA; size: few; J: TRBJ1-2; V: TRBV30; DNA: TGTGCCTGGAGTGTATACGCCGGTGATGCCTATGGCTACACCTTC; CDR3: CAWSVYAGDAYGYTF
D: NA; size: NA; J: TRBJ2-1; V: TRBV5-4; DNA: TGTGCCAGCAGAATGAGGAATGAGCAGTTCTTC; CDR3: CASRMRNEQFF
D: NA; size: NA; J: TRBJ2-7; V: TRBV7-6; DNA: TGTGCCAGCAGCTTAGCAGTGGGAGGCTCCTACGAGCAGTACTTC; CDR3: CASSLAVGGSYEQYF
D: NA; size: NA; J: TRBJ1-3; V: TRBV29-1; DNA: TGCAGCGTGCTCGGACCCTCTGGAAACACCATATATTTT; CDR3: CSVLGPSGNTIYF
D: NA; size: few; J: TRBJ2-1; V: TRBV20-1; DNA: TGCAGTGCTAGGTGGGGAGGTGAGCAGTTCTTC; CDR3: CSARWGGEQFF
D: NA; size: NA; J: TRBJ1-1; V: TRBV4-2; DNA: TGTGCCAGCAGCCAAGTCCCGAAAGCCCCTGAAGCTTTCTTT; CDR3: CASSQVPKAPEAFF
D: TRBD1; size: few; J: TRBJ1-5; V: TRBV19; DNA: TGTGCCAGTAGTTTGACAGGGCTGGGCAATCAGCCCCAGCATTTT; CDR3: CASSLTGLGNQPQHF
D: NA; size: NA; J: TRBJ2-4; V: TRBV5-6; DNA: TGTGCCAGCAGCTTGGTTTGGGGTTCGGACTTC; CDR3: CASSLVWGSDF
D: TRBD2; size: NA; J: TRBJ2-3; V: TRBV4-1; DNA: TGCGCCAGCAGCTTTCGACTAGCGGGAGATACGCAGTATTTT; CDR3: CASSFRLAGDTQYF
D: TRBD1; size: NA; J: TRBJ2-5; V: TRBV7-8; DNA: TGTGCCAGCAGCTCGGACAGGGGAGAGACCCAGTACTTC; CDR3: CASSSDRGETQYF
D: NA; size: few; J: TRBJ2-6; V: TRBV4-2; DNA: TGTGCCAGCAGCCAAGAATCCAACTCTGGGGCCAACGTCCTGACTTTC; CDR3: CASSQESNSGANVLTF
D: NA; size: NA; J: TRBJ2-6; V: TRBV7-3; DNA: TGTGCCAGCAGCTTATCAGCCTCTGGGGCCAACGTCCTGACTTTC; CDR3: CASSLSASGANVLTF
D: NA; size: few; J: TRBJ2-1; V: TRBV2; DNA: TGTGCCAGCGACAACTACAATGAGCAGTTCTTC; CDR3: CASDNYNEQFF
D: TRBD2; size: NA; J: TRBJ2-1; V: TRBV30; DNA: TGTGCCTGGGGCGAGGGACTAGGATCCAATGAGCAGTTCTTC; CDR3: CAWGEGLGSNEQFF
D: NA; size: few; J: TRBJ1-5; V: TRBV5-4; DNA: TGTGCCAGCAGCCCAGGGGTAGGGGATCAGCCCCAGCATTTT; CDR3: CASSPGVGDQPQHF
D: NA; size: NA; J: TRBJ1-5; V: TRBV4-1; DNA: TGCGCCAGCAGCCAAGCGCCCGGGCCCGGGGAGCCCCAGCATTTT; CDR3: CASSQAPGPGEPQHF
D: NA; size: NA; J: TRBJ2-1; V: TRBV5-6; DNA: TGTGCCAGCAGCTCGCCCCCTACTTCCTACAATGAGCAGTTCTTC; CDR3: CASSSPPTSYNEQFF
D: TRBD1; size: NA; J: TRBJ2-5; V: TRBV25-1; DNA: TGTGCCAGCAGCGCCGGGACAGGGGGGACCCAGTACTTC; CDR3: CASSAGTGGTQYF
D: TRBD2; size: NA; J: TRBJ2-3; V: TRBV6-5; DNA: TGTGCCAGCAGTACTAGCGGGATGGGGACAGATACGCAGTATTTT; CDR3: CASSTSGMGTDTQYF
D: TRBD2; size: NA; J: TRBJ2-1; V: TRBV9; DNA: TGTGCCAGCAGCGCGGGACTAGCGGGAGGGCCGAATGAGCAGTTCTTC; CDR3: CASSAGLAGGPNEQFF
D: TRBD1; size: NA; J: TRBJ2-2; V: TRBV5-1; DNA: TGCGCCAGCAGCCACCCCGGGACAGGGAACACCGGGGAGCTGTTTTTT; CDR3: CASSHPGTGNTGELFF
D: NA; size: few; J: TRBJ2-3; V: TRBV2; DNA: TGTGCCAGCAGTGTTACAGGCCCGAGCACAGATACGCAGTATTTT; CDR3: CASSVTGPSTDTQYF
D: NA; size: NA; J: TRBJ1-3; V: TRBV14; DNA: TGTGCCAGCAGCCAAGAAGCTCCCCAGGGTACCAGCTCTGGAAACACCATATATTTT; CDR3: CASSQEAPQGTSSGNTIYF
D: TRBD1; size: NA; J: TRBJ1-4; V: TRBV27; DNA: TGTGCCAGCAGTTCCCCGGACAGGGCAAATGAAAAACTGTTTTTT; CDR3: CASSSPDRANEKLFF
D: TRBD2; size: many; J: TRBJ2-2; V: TRBV5-1; DNA: TGCGCCAGCGGAGGGACTAGCGGGATGTGGGAGCTGTTTTTT; CDR3: CASGGTSGMWELFF
D: NA; size: NA; J: TRBJ2-5; V: TRBV27; DNA: TGTGCCAGCAGTTTGGGCGGCGGGACGACCCAGTACTTC; CDR3: CASSLGGGTTQYF
D: NA; size: NA; J: TRBJ2-1; V: TRBV6-6; DNA: TGTGCCAGCAGTTACCTGGACAGCAATGAGCAGTTCTTC; CDR3: CASSYLDSNEQFF
D: NA; size: NA; J: TRBJ2-7; V: TRBV4-1; DNA: TGCGCCAGCACCACCCAGGCCGGACCGGGCTACGAGCAGTACTTC; CDR3: CASTTQAGPGYEQYF
D: TRBD2; size: NA; J: TRBJ2-3; V: TRBV9; DNA: TGTGCCAGCAGCGTAGACAGCGGGAGGACGGTCGCAGATACGCAGTATTTT; CDR3: CASSVDSGRTVADTQYF
D: NA; size: NA; J: TRBJ1-2; V: TRBV29-1; DNA: TGCAGCGTTGCGGAGGTCTATGGCTACACCTTC; CDR3: CSVAEVYGYTF
D: NA; size: NA; J: TRBJ1-2; V: TRBV29-1; DNA: TGCAGCGTTGAAGAGCACTATGGCTACACCTTC; CDR3: CSVEEHYGYTF
D: NA; size: NA; J: TRBJ2-3; V: TRBV14; DNA: TGTGCCAGCAGCCAGGCGTCTTGGACAGATACGCAGTATTTT; CDR3: CASSQASWTDTQYF
D: NA; size: few; J: TRBJ2-7; V: TRBV6-5; DNA: TGTGCCAGCAGTTTTACGGGGGAGCAGTACTTC; CDR3: CASSFTGEQYF
D: NA; size: few; J: TRBJ2-2; V: TRBV29-1; DNA: TGCAGCGTTCTTGGCCGGACGGAGAACACCGGGGAGCTGTTTTTT; CDR3: CSVLGRTENTGELFF
D: NA; size: NA; J: TRBJ1-2; V: TRBV28; DNA: TGTGCCAGCCGACCGGGGGTCTATGGCTACACCTTC; CDR3: CASRPGVYGYTF